One sample yielded the 17 T cell receptor beta chains listed below, sequenced in a study of T cells in Graves' hyperthyroidism and ophthalmopathy. TCR beta CDR3 regions were amplified from RNA transcripts. First-round RT-PCR with HTBI primers amplified the TCR CDR3 region. TCRdb ran MiXCR on the multiplex PCR reads and lists one entry per CDR3 protein. Among 250,000 to 400,000 distinct CDR3 sequences listed, roughly 13% were seen once. The sequenced sample consisted of blood. These receptors all stem from a woman in her forties with Graves' ophthalmopathy.

This chain uses TRBV11-2 with TRBJ2-3; 10 bases match TRBD2. This CDR3 is built from 19 residues. V lost 5 bases, J lost 2 bases, and 16 bases stayed unmatched. Germline-derived CDR1 and CDR2 are SGHAT and FQNNGV. The CDR3 DNA follows: TGTGCCAGCAGCACGAGGACTAGCGGCAGCCATAGTAACACAGATACGCAGTATTTT. This codes for CASSTRTSGSHSNTDTQYF.

In its sample, this clonotype was seen a few times. The rearrangement joins TRBV6-1 to TRBJ2-2; perhaps TRBD1 as D (7 bases). The CDR3 contains 17 residues. Germline V gene sequence: CDR1 MNHNS, CDR2 SASEGT. V was shortened by 7 bases and J by 0 bases, with 18 bases between the two germline ends. The CDR3 bases are TGTGCCAGCATTCGGGGGACAGTTCTATCGAACACCGGGGAGCTGTTTTTT. This translates into CASIRGTVLSNTGELFF.

This clonotype has just a few counts. The chain employs TRBV20-1 and TRBJ2-7, with D maybe TRBD2 (5 bases). Per germline, CDR1 DFQATT and CDR2 SNEGSKA (reference sequence). The CDR3 is 11 residues long. The V end lost 6 bases, the J end lost 5 bases, and 11 bases lay between the germline ends. The chain's CDR3 is CSARPGDEQYF. The CDR3 nucleotides are TGCAGTGCGCGACCCGGGGACGAGCAGTACTTC.

This clonotype was picked up a small number of times. The chain recombines TRBV19 with TRBJ1-5, with D perhaps matching TRBD1 (6 bases). This CDR3 spans 15 amino acids. V was cut by 1 base and J by 7 bases, with 14 bases left in between. Germline V lookup: CDR1 LNHDA, CDR2 SQIVND (reference sequence). Written as DNA, the CDR3 is TGTGCCAGTAGTATAGGGGTGGGGGCGAAACAGCCCCAGCATTTT. Residues: CASSIGVGAKQPQHF.

This clonotype showed up many times. The CDR3 sequence: CASSQEPDTQYF. The CDR3 DNA sequence: TGTGCCAGCAGCCAAGAGCCAGATACGCAGTATTTT. The chain combines TRBV3-1 with TRBJ2-3; D remains unclear. Trimming took 0 bases from V and 4 from J, leaving 2 bases between them. The CDR3 length is 12 residues. Germline CDR1 and CDR2: LGHDT and YNNKEL (reference sequence).

For this clonotype: It may be a read error: a sequence one base away is much more abundant. The V and J genes are TRBV3-1 and TRBJ2-7; D gene uncertain. Per the germline V gene, CDR1 is LGHDT and CDR2 is YNNKEL (reference sequence). This CDR3 has 14 residues. The CDR3 DNA is TGTGCCAGCAGCCAGCAAGCAGTAACCTACGAGCAGCACTTC. It yields the protein CASSQQAVTYEQHF.

This clonotype appeared a few times. This chain links TRBV5-1 with TRBJ1-1, with D possibly being TRBD1 (6 bases). CDR3 size: 14 residues. The V end lost 4 bases, the J end lost 0 bases, and 10 bases lay between the germline ends. Per the germline V gene, CDR1 is SGHRS and CDR2 is YFSETQ. CDR3 nucleotides: TGCGCCAGCAGCGGGACAAATATGAACACTGAAGCTTTCTTT. This encodes CASSGTNMNTEAFF.

As for this clonotype: Just one base apart from a much larger clone, this may be a read error. The chain links TRBV2 to TRBJ1-3; D call uncertain. The V gene's germline CDR1 is SNHLY and CDR2 FYNNEI. The CDR3 is 16 residues long. V dropped 7 bases and J dropped 0 bases, with 16 bases sitting between them. The CDR3 loop reads CASIGLPGSSGNTIYF. CDR3 in DNA: TGTGCCAGCATCGGCCTACCGGGCAGCTCTGGAAACACCATATATTTT.

Ten or more counts support this clonotype. The J gene is TRBJ1-1, the V gene TRBV25-1; TRBD1 aligns across 7 bases. Germline assignment: CDR1 MGHDK and CDR2 SYGVNS. V was clipped by 2 bases and J by 0 bases; unmatched bases: 0. The CDR3 contains 14 residues. CDR3 DNA: TGTGCCAGCAGTGAAGACAGGGTGAACACTGAAGCTTTCTTT. This translates into CASSEDRVNTEAFF.

The rearrangement uses TRBV20-1 and TRBJ1-2, with a possible D match to TRBD1 (5 bases). This CDR3 spans 14 amino acids. Germline values: CDR1 DFQATT, CDR2 SNEGSKA (reference sequence). The germline V and J ends were trimmed by 5 bases and 7 bases, with 20 bases remaining between them. CDR3 DNA: TGCAGTGCTCCCCACGGGGGGGTAATCTCTGGCTACACCTTC. It translates to CSAPHGGVISGYTF.

This clonotype was seen only a few times. One base away lies a much larger clone, so this may be a sequencing read error. The rearrangement joins TRBV6-1 to TRBJ1-1; no clear D gene. Trimming took 6 bases from V and 0 from J, leaving 8 bases between them. CDR1 and CDR2 (germline): MNHNS, SASEGT. The CDR3 sequence is 13 residues long. The CDR3 is CASSVELNTEAFF. CDR3 bases: TGTGCCAGCAGCGTAGAACTGAACACTGAAGCTTTCTTT.

This clonotype has just a few counts. V gene TRBV7-6 combines with J gene TRBJ2-6; tentative D call: TRBD1 (6 bases). Trimming shortened V by 1 base and J by 0 bases, and 13 bases separated the two germline ends. The CDR3 has 18 residues. Germline lookup yields CDR1 SGHVS and CDR2 FNYEAQ. The DNA of the CDR3 is TGTGCCAGCAGCTTAGGTTACAGGGCCAGCTCTGGGGCCAACGTCCTGACTTTC. Protein: CASSLGYRASSGANVLTF.

This clonotype was detected many times. The gene calls are TRBV29-1 and TRBJ2-5; possibly TRBD1 for D (6 bases). Germline V gene sequence: CDR1 SQVTM, CDR2 ANQGSEA. The V end was cut by 3 bases, the J end by 5 bases, with 16 bases between. The CDR3 consists of 14 residues. CDR3 loop: CSVDETGIRETQYF. The DNA for the CDR3 is TGCAGCGTTGATGAAACAGGGATTAGGGAGACCCAGTACTTC.

This clonotype has ten or more counts. This CDR3 is CASDGGDLALQPQHF. The CDR3 nucleotides read TGTGCCAGCGACGGGGGGGACCTGGCTCTTCAGCCCCAGCATTTT. V gene TRBV7-9 combines with J gene TRBJ1-5; D perhaps matches TRBD1 (5 bases). The CDR3 spans 15 residues. Germline loops: CDR1 SEHNR, CDR2 FQNEAQ (reference sequence). V dropped 8 bases and J dropped 6 bases, with 20 bases sitting between them. Supplemented by reference TRBV7-9 and TRBJ1-5, the full variable domain reads DTGVSQNPRHKITKRGQNVTFRCDPISEHNRLYWYRQTLGQGPEFLTYFQNEAQLEKSRLLSDRFSAERPKGSFSTLEIQRTEQGDSAMYLCASDGGDLALQPQHFGDGTRLSIL.

The sample holds a few counts of this clonotype. The V gene is TRBV27, the J gene TRBJ2-7; 7 bases are a match to TRBD1. Per the germline V gene, CDR1 is MNHEY and CDR2 is SMNVEV (reference sequence). This CDR3 comprises 15 residues. J lost 0 bases, V lost 5 bases, and 7 bases had no gene match. The CDR3 here is CASSPGQILSYEQYF. CDR3 DNA: TGTGCCAGCAGTCCGGGACAGATCCTCTCCTACGAGCAGTACTTC.

The chain couples TRBV20-1 to TRBJ1-5, with TRBD1 matching 7 bases. Germline V gene sequence: CDR1 DFQATT, CDR2 SNEGSKA (reference sequence). V lost 3 bases and J lost 7; bases outside the gene matches: 6. This CDR3 comprises 13 residues. CDR3 nucleotides: TGCAGTGCTAGTACAGGGGCAAGGCAGCCCCAGCATTTT. Residues: CSASTGARQPQHF.

In its sample, this clonotype was seen many times. The chain combines TRBV28 with TRBJ1-2; the match to TRBD1 covers 7 bases. Germline assignment: CDR1 MDHEN and CDR2 SYDVKM. V was pared by 5 bases and J by 7 bases, with 4 bases of the junction left unmatched. The CDR3 contains 12 residues. CDR3 in amino acids: CASSNTGAGYTF. In nucleotides, the CDR3 is TGTGCCAGCAGTAACACAGGGGCTGGCTACACCTTC.